This T cell receptor (beta chain) was identified in a study of regulatory T cells in long-lasting Graves disease. The time point is: newly diagnosed GD, antithyroid drugs for less than 3 months. RNA from PBMCs was the source of the TCR library. This clonotype has at least ten counts. Arm-PCR with iRepertoire HTBI primers amplified the CDR3 regions for these TCR beta libraries. TCRdb re-called the multiplex PCR reads with MiXCR, one entry per CDR3 protein. The table has 420,000 or so distinct CDR3 sequences, 16% seen once. These data were also filed under a second study, of T cells in Graves' hyperthyroidism and ophthalmopathy.

This TCR came from a woman in her late teens or twenties with Graves disease. The sample consisted of peripheral blood mononuclear cells (PBMCs), taken at new diagnosis, from a patient treated with antithyroid drugs.

CDR3 sequence (DNA): TGTGCCAGCAGTCCCGGAGGGGGGTGGTTCTTC. It encodes CASSPGGGWFF. This chain uses TRBV28 with TRBJ2-1; either TRBD1 or TRBD2 may fit D (6 bases each). CDR1 MDHEN and CDR2 SYDVKM come from the germline V gene. Trimming cost V 5 bases and J 15 bases, with 14 bases left between them. This CDR3 is 11 amino acids long.